Below are 15 T cell receptor beta chains sequenced from a single sample in a study of T cell repertoires in aging, cancer and after chemotherapy. TRB rearrangements spanning V, D and J were amplified using mixed TRB-A/B primers. From the multiplex PCR reads, TCRdb called clonotypes with MiXCR, one entry per CDR3 protein. Of over 4,000 distinct CDR3 sequences listed, roughly a quarter are singletons. Peripheral blood genomic DNA, not sorted cells or RNA, was the template. Sequenced material: blood. Receptors were obtained from a human donor with a solid tumor.

This clonotype is medium-sized in the sample. The V and J genes are TRBV30 and TRBJ1-2; possible D gene TRBD1, 6 bases. V lost 2 bases and J lost 7, with 11 bases in between. The CDR3 runs 12 residues. CDR1 is GTSNPN and CDR2 is SVGIG in the germline V gene (reference sequence). DNA of the CDR3: TGTGCCTGGAGTACAGGGTTTGTTGGCTACACCTTC. Protein: CAWSTGFVGYTF.

This clonotype was counted once. This chain links TRBV9 with TRBJ2-1, with 10 bases aligning to TRBD2. This CDR3 comprises 18 residues. V lost 0 bases and J lost 4; bases outside the gene matches: 10. The germline V gene encodes CDR1 SGDLS and CDR2 YYNGEE. CDR3 nucleotide sequence: TGTGCCAGCAGCGTAGTAAGCACTAGCGGGGCGCCTTACAATGAGCAGTTCTTC. Protein product: CASSVVSTSGAPYNEQFF.

This sequence joins TRBV6-6 and TRBJ1-5, with D possibly matching TRBD1 (5 bases). V shed 1 base and J shed 1 base, with 11 bases lying between them. CDR3 size: 16 residues. Germline CDR1 reads MNHNY; CDR2 reads SVGAGI (reference sequence). CDR3 nucleotides: TGTGCCAGCAGTTACTTTCCGGGGGAGAGCAATCAGCCCCAGCATTTT. This translates into CASSYFPGESNQPQHF.

This clonotype has more than one count but fewer than ten. The chain uses TRBV6-1 and TRBJ2-3; unclear D gene. Per germline, CDR1 MNHNS and CDR2 SASEGT. The CDR3 loop spans 11 amino acids. V lost 2 bases, J lost 6 bases, and 3 bases lay in between. The DNA of the CDR3 is TGTGCCAGCAGTGAAAGGGATACGCAGTATTTT. It is translated as CASSERDTQYF.

The genes are TRBV10-3 and TRBJ2-7; no definite D call. The CDR3 totals 13 residues. V was shortened by 3 bases and J by 5 bases, with 11 bases between the two germline ends. Germline V gives CDR1 ENHRY, CDR2 SYGVKD. The DNA for the CDR3 is TGTGCCATCAGTGATCAAGGCACCAACGAGCAGTACTTC. It yields the protein CAISDQGTNEQYF.

This clonotype rates as medium-sized. The chain combines TRBV29-1 with TRBJ1-5; D is uncertain. This CDR3 has 12 amino acids. V was clipped by 5 bases and J by 6 bases, with 11 bases between them. Germline V gene lookup returns CDR1 SQVTM and CDR2 ANQGSEA. CDR3 sequence (DNA): TGCAGCGTTAGGACCTCCGGTCAGCCCCAGCATTTT. Translation gives CSVRTSGQPQHF.

This clonotype has just a few counts. The CDR3 bases are TGTGCCAGCTCACCAGCAGGGGGGAAGGACTATGGCTACACCTTC. It specifies CASSPAGGKDYGYTF. The rearrangement links TRBV18 to TRBJ1-2; TRBD1 aligns across 7 bases. The V segment lost 2 bases and the J segment 3 bases; nucleotides outside the gene matches: 6. This CDR3 comprises 15 residues. Germline loops: CDR1 KGHSH, CDR2 LQKENI.

The V call is TRBV19, the J call TRBJ2-7; D might be TRBD2 (6 bases). Germline V gene data show CDR1 as LNHDA and CDR2 as SQIVND (reference sequence). V lost 5 bases, J lost 8 bases, and 16 bases lay in between. The CDR3 has 13 amino acids. The CDR3 sequence: CASSPAGLLQQYF. As DNA, the CDR3 is TGTGCCAGTAGTCCAGCGGGTTTATTGCAGCAGTACTTC.

This clonotype is medium-sized within its sample. One end of the junction varies from germline; a read error may be responsible. V is TRBV30 and J is TRBJ1-2; a possible D gene is TRBD1 (6 bases). The CDR3 runs 13 residues. Per the germline V gene, CDR1 is GTSNPN and CDR2 is SVGIG (reference sequence). The CDR3 region has the DNA TGTGCCTGGAGTGTACGGGGGCGCGGAGTAGGACACTTC. Its protein is CAWSVRGRGVGHF.

In this sample, this clonotype turned up a few times. V is TRBV6-5 and J is TRBJ2-7, with 8 bases that match TRBD1. Losses at the gene ends were 6 bases for V and 3 bases for J; bases not matched to a gene: 10. Germline-derived CDR1 and CDR2 are MNHEY and SVGAGI. There are 15 residues in the CDR3. The CDR3 sequence: CASRPQGVYLYEQYF. Here the CDR3 DNA reads TGTGCCAGCAGGCCACAGGGGGTCTACCTCTACGAGCAGTACTTC.

This clonotype was seen a few times. The rearrangement joins TRBV19 to TRBJ2-5, with a possible D match to TRBD2 (6 bases). Trimming shortened V by 8 bases and J by 4 bases, and 17 bases separated the two germline ends. The CDR3 sequence is 14 residues long. Germline lookup yields CDR1 LNHDA and CDR2 SQIVND (reference sequence). The CDR3, as DNA: TGTGCCAGTGGAGGCGAGGGACTTGGAGAGACCCAGTACTTC. This translates into CASGGEGLGETQYF.

This clonotype is medium-sized (0.01 to 0.1%) by share. The V and J genes are TRBV6-1 and TRBJ2-1; 9 nucleotides agree with TRBD2. The CDR3 contains 20 residues. Unmatched junction bases numbered 14, after V lost 0 bases and J lost 2 bases. CDR1 is MNHNS and CDR2 is SASEGT in the germline V gene. The CDR3 region has the DNA TGTGCCAGCAGTGAAGCGAGGGGGGGACTAGCCTCAATGCCCTACAATGAGCAGTTCTTC. Encoded protein: CASSEARGGLASMPYNEQFF.

This clonotype has a handful of counts. The V gene is TRBV28, the J gene TRBJ1-4; TRBD1 is a possible D gene (5 bases). This CDR3 spans 11 amino acids. Germline values: CDR1 MDHEN, CDR2 SYDVKM. Trimming shortened V by 6 bases and J by 8 bases, and 7 bases separated the two germline ends. CDR3 sequence reads: CASSRQEKLFF. The CDR3 coding sequence is TGTGCCAGCAGCCGACAGGAAAAACTGTTTTTT.

This clonotype came up a few times. CDR3 bases: TGTGCCAGCAGCCTGGACGGAATGAACACTGAAGCTTTCTTT. This gives the protein CASSLDGMNTEAFF. The chain is built from TRBV7-9 and TRBJ1-1; D not resolved. Germline V CDR1 and CDR2: SEHNR, FQNEAQ (reference sequence). The CDR3 extends over 14 amino acids. V lost 5 bases to trimming and J lost 0 bases, with 10 bases between them.

This clonotype counts as medium-sized (0.01 to 0.1%). This chain connects TRBV27 to TRBJ2-7; 9 positions match TRBD1. CDR3 length equals 16 residues. Germline-derived CDR1 and CDR2 are MNHEY and SMNVEV (reference sequence). Trimming removed 6 bases from V and 4 bases from J; junction bases left unmatched: 13. CDR3 DNA: TGTGCCAGCAGCCCACTCTCCCGGGACAGGGCGTACGAGCAGTACTTC. Translation gives CASSPLSRDRAYEQYF.